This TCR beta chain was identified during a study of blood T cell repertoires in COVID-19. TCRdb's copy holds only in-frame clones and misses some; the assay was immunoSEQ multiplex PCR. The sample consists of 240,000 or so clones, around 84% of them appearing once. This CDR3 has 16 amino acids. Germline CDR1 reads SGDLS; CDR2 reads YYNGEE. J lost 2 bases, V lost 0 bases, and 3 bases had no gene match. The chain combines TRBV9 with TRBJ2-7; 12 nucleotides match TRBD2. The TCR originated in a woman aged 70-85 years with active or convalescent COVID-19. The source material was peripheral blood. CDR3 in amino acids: CASSVAPSGGAYEQYF. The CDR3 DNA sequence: TGTGCCAGCAGCGTAGCGCCTAGCGGGGGGGCCTACGAGCAGTACTTC.